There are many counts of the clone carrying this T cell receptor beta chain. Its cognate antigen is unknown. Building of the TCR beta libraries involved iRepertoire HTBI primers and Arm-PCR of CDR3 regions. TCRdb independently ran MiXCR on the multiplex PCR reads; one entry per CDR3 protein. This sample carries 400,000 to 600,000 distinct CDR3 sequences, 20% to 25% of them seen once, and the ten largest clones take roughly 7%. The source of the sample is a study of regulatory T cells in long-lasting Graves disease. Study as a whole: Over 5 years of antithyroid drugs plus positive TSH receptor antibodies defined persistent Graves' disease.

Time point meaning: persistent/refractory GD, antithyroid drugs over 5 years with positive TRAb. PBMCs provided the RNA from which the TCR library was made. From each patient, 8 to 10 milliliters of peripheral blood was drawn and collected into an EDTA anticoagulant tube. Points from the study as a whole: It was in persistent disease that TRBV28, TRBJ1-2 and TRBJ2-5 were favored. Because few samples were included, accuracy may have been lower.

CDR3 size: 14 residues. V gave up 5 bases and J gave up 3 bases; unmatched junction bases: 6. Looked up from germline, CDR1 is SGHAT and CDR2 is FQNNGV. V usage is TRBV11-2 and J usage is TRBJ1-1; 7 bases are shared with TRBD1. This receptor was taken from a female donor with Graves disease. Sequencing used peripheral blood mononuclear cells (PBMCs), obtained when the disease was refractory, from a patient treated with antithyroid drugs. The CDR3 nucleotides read TGTGCCAGCAGCCCCCGACAGGGATACACTGAAGCTTTCTTT. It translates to CASSPRQGYTEAFF. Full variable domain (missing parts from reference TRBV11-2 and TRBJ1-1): EAGVAQSPRYKIIEKRQSVAFWCNPISGHATLYWYQQILGQGPKLLIQFQNNGVVDDSQLPKDRFSAERLKGVDSTLKIQPAKLEDSAVYLCASSPRQGYTEAFFGQGTRLTVV.